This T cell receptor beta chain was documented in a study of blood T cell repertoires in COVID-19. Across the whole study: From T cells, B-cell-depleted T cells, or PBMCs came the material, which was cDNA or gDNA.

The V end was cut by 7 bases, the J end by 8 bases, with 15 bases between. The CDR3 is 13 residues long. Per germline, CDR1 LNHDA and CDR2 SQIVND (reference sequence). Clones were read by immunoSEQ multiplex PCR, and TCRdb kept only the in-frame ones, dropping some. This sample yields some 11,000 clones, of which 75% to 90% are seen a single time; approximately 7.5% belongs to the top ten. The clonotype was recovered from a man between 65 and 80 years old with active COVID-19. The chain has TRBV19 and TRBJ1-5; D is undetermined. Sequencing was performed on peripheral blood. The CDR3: CASMSAISEPQHF. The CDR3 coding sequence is TGTGCCAGTATGTCAGCGATAAGCGAGCCCCAGCATTTT.